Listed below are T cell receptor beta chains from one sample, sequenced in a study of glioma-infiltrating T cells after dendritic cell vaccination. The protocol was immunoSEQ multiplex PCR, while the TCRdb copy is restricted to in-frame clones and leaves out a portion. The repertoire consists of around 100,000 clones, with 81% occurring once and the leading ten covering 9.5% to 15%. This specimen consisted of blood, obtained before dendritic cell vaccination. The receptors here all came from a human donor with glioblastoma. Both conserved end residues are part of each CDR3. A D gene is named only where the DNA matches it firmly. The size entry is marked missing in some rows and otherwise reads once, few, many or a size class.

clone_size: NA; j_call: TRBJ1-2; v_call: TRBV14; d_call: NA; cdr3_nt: TGTGCCAGCAGCCAGGGGCGGCAGAGGGGCTACACCTTC; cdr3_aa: CASSQGRQRGYTF
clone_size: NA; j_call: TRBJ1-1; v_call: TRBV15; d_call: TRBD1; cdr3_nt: TGTGCCACCAGCAGTCTGCCCCCCACAGGGGATACTGAAGCTTTCTTT; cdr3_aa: CATSSLPPTGDTEAFF
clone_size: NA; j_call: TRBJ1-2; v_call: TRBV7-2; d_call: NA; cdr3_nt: TGTGCCAGCAGCACCCGACAGAGGAACTACTATGGCTACACCTTC; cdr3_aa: CASSTRQRNYYGYTF
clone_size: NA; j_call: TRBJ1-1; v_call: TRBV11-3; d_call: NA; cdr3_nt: TGTGCCAGCAGTTACGGACAGACCGAAGCTTTCTTT; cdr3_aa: CASSYGQTEAFF
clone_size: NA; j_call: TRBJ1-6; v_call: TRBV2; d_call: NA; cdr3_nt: TGTGCCAGCTCTTTCGGGAAGGACTATAATTCACCCCTCCACTTT; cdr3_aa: CASSFGKDYNSPLHF
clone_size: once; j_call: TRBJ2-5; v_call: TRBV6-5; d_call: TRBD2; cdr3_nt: TGTGCCAGCAGTTACGGGGCGGGGGGGTACCAAGAGACCCAGTACTTC; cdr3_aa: CASSYGAGGYQETQYF
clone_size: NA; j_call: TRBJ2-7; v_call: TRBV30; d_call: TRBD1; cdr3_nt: TGTGCCTTGAAGAACCGGGACAGGGGAACCTACGAGCAGTACTTC; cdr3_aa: CALKNRDRGTYEQYF
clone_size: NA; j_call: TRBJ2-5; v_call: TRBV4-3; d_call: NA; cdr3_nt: TGCGCCAGCAGCCAAGATTTTTCGGCGGGGGCGGGGCAAGAGACCCAGTACTTC; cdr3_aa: CASSQDFSAGAGQETQYF
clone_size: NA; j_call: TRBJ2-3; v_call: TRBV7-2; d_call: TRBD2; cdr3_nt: TGTGCCAGCAGCTTAGTTCTAGCGGGTCTTACCACAGATACGCAGTATTTT; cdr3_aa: CASSLVLAGLTTDTQYF
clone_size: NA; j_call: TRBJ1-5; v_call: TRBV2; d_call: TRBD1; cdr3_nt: TGTGCCAGCCAGAGGACAGGGGGCATTCAGCCCCAGCATTTT; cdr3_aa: CASQRTGGIQPQHF
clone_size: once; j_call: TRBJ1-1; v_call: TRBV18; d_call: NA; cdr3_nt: TGTGCCAGCTCTTTGGGGAGGGAGAACACTGAAGCTTTCTTT; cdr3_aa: CASSLGRENTEAFF
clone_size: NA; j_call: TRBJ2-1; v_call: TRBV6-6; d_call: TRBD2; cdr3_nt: TGTGCCAGCGGGGCTAGCGGGGGTCCTCAGTTCTTC; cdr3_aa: CASGASGGPQFF
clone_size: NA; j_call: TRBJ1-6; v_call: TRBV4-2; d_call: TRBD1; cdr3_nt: TGTGCCAGCACATCCTTAGGGGGCCGCCCGGATCCACCCCTCCACTTT; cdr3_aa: CASTSLGGRPDPPLHF
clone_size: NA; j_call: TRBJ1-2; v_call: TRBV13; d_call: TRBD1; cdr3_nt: TGTGCCAGCAGCTCACCGGACAGGGGGCACAACTATGGCTACACCTTC; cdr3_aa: CASSSPDRGHNYGYTF
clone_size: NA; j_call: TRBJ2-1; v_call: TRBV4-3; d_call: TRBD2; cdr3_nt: TGCGCCAGCAGCCAAGATTTAACTAGCGGGGGGACCGATGAGCAGTTCTTC; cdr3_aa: CASSQDLTSGGTDEQFF
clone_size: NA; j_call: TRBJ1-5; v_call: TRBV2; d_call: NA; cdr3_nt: TGTGCTAGCAGTGAAACGCAGCAGCCCCAGCATTTT; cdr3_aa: CASSETQQPQHF
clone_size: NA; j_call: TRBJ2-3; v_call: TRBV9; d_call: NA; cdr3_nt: TGTGCCAGCAGCGTAGGGCCCGGGACTAGCACAGATACGCAGTATTTT; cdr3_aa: CASSVGPGTSTDTQYF
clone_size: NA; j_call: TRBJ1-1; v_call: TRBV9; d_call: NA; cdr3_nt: TGTGCCAGCAGCACCCTAAAGGCAGGACTTGAAGCTTTCTTT; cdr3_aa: CASSTLKAGLEAFF
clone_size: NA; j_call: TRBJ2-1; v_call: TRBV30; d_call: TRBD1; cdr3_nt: TGTGCCTCCAACTCCGGGACAGGGGGTGAGCAGTTCTTC; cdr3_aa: CASNSGTGGEQFF
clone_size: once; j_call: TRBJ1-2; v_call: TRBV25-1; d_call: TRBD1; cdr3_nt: TGTGCCAGCAGTCCCCTCCGGGACAGGGACTTCTATGGCTACACCTTC; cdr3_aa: CASSPLRDRDFYGYTF
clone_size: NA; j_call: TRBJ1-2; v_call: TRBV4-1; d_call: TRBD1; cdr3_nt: TGCGCCAGCAGCCAACCGACAGGGTATTATGGCTACACCTTC; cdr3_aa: CASSQPTGYYGYTF
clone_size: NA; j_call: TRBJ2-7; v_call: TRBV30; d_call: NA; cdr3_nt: TGTGTCCTGAGTGAGGGCATCGGGGCCTACGAGCAGTACTTC; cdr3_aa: CVLSEGIGAYEQYF
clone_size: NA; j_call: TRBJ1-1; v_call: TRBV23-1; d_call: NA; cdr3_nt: TGCGCCAGCAGTCAAGTCCAGGAAAGTCCTGAAGCTTTCTTT; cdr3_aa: CASSQVQESPEAFF
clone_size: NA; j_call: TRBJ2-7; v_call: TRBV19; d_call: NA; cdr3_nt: TGTGCCAGGGTAAGGGGATCCCTCTACGAGCAGTACTTC; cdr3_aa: CARVRGSLYEQYF
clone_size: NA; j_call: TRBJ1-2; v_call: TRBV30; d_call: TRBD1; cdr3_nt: TGTGCCTGGAGCACAGGGGAGTCAGGTAGGGGATCGGCCTTC; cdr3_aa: CAWSTGESGRGSAF
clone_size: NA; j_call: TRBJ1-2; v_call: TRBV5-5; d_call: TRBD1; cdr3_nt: TGTGCCAGCAGTTCTACCGGGACAGATTATGGCTACACCTTC; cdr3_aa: CASSSTGTDYGYTF